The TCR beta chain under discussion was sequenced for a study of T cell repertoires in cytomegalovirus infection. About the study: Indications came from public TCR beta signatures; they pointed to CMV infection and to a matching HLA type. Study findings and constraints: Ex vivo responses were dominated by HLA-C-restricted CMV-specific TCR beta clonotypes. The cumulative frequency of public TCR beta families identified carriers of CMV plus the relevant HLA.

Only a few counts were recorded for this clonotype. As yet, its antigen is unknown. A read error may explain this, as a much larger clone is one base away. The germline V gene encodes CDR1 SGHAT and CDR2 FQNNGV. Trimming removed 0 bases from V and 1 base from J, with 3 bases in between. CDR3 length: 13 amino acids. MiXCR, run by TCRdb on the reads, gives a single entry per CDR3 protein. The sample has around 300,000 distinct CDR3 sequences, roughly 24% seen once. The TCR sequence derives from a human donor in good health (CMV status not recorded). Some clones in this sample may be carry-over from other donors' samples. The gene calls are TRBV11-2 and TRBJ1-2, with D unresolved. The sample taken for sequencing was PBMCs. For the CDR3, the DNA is TGTGCCAGCAGCTTAGAGATTAACTATGGCTACACCTTC. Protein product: CASSLEINYGYTF.